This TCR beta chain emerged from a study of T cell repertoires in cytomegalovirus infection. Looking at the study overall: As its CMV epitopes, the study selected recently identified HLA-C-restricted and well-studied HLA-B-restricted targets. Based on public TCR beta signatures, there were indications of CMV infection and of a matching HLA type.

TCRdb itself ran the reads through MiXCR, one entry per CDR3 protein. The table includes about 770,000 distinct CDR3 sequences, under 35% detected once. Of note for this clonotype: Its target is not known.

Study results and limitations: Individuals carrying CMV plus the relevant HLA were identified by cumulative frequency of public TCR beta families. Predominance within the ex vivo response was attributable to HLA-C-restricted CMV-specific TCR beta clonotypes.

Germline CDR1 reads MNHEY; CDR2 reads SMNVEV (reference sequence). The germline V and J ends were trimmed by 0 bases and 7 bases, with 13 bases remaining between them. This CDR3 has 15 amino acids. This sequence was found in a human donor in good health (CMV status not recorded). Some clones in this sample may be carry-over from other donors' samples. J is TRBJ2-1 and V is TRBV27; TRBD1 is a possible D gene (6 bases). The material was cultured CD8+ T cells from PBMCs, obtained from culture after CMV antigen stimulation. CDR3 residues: CASSLSPRGRNEQFF. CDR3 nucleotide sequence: TGTGCCAGCAGTTTATCCCCCAGGGGAAGGAATGAGCAGTTCTTC.